Each of the 22 T cell receptor beta chains below was sequenced from the same sample in a study of blood T cell repertoires in COVID-19. Only in-frame clones appear in the TCRdb table, and some are missing; sequencing was by immunoSEQ multiplex PCR. The table lists about 430,000 clones, over 75% of them singletons, with approximately 1.5% in the top ten. Sequenced: PBMCs or T cells enriched from blood (not recorded which). The receptor source for this set is a young woman who had been exposed to COVID-19.

J is TRBJ1-2 and V is TRBV7-2; the D is unclear. The CDR3 contains 14 residues. The ends were cut back, 1 base at V and 6 bases at J, with 12 bases in the middle. Germline values: CDR1 SGHTA, CDR2 FQGNSA. The CDR3 loop reads CASSLVLGSDGYTF. CDR3 nucleotides: TGTGCCAGCAGCTTAGTATTGGGGAGCGATGGCTACACCTTC.

CDR3 nucleotide sequence: TGTGCCACCAGCAGATTAGCAACTAGTTCCTACAATGAGCAGTTCTTC. It codes for CATSRLATSSYNEQFF. This chain connects TRBV15 to TRBJ2-1, with D tentatively TRBD2 (5 bases). This CDR3 is 16 amino acids long. Germline lookup yields CDR1 LNHNV and CDR2 YYDKDF (reference sequence). V lost 2 bases and J lost 1, with 12 bases in between.

The CDR3, as DNA: TGTGCCAGCAGGCCGACAGGGGGCTTTAGTGAAAAACTGTTTTTT. It yields the protein CASRPTGGFSEKLFF. The chain carries TRBV27 and TRBJ1-4, with 10 bases fitting TRBD1. V lost 6 bases to trimming and J lost 7 bases; unmatched junction nucleotides: 8. Germline V gives CDR1 MNHEY, CDR2 SMNVEV (reference sequence). This CDR3 contains 15 residues.

The genes are TRBV7-2 and TRBJ2-1; 10 bases match TRBD2. There are 15 residues in the CDR3. Unmatched junction bases numbered 4, after V lost 1 base and J lost 7 bases. Germline assignment: CDR1 SGHTA and CDR2 FQGNSA. The CDR3 bases are TGTGCCAGCAGCTTAGAACTAGCGGGGACAAATGAGCAGTTCTTC. It is translated as CASSLELAGTNEQFF.

The chain has TRBV12-3 or TRBV12-4 and TRBJ1-2; 9 bases match TRBD1. This CDR3 region has 13 residues. J gave up 3 bases and V 8 bases, and 4 bases lay outside the gene matches. The CDR3 coding sequence is TGTGCCAGCCACGACAGGGGGTACTATGGCTACACCTTC. Protein product: CASHDRGYYGYTF.

The rearrangement links TRBV7-9 to TRBJ2-5, with D perhaps TRBD1 (6 bases). Germline CDR1 reads SEHNR; CDR2 reads FQNEAQ (reference sequence). Deletions cut 5 bases from V and 2 bases from J, with 21 bases between. The length of the CDR3 is 17 residues. This chain's CDR3 is CASSPSLQGQIQETQYF. The CDR3 nucleotides are TGTGCCAGCAGCCCGTCGCTTCAAGGACAGATACAAGAGACCCAGTACTTC.

CDR3 nucleotides: TGCGCCAGCAGCTTTGACAGGAGCACAGATACGCAGTATTTT. As protein: CASSFDRSTDTQYF. The chain recombines TRBV5-1 with TRBJ2-3; TRBD1 might be the D (6 bases). The CDR3 runs 14 residues. CDR1 is SGHRS, CDR2 YFSETQ, per germline. V was trimmed by 2 bases and J by 0 bases, leaving 7 bases between them.

This chain joins TRBV6-2 or TRBV6-3 and TRBJ1-2, with a possible D match to TRBD1 (6 bases). The CDR3 has 14 residues. Trimming pared 5 bases from V and 2 bases from J, leaving 12 bases between. Germline values: CDR1 MNHEY, CDR2 SVGEGT. For the CDR3, the DNA is TGTGCCAGCAGTGCTTTTCAGGGGAACTATGGCTACACCTTC. This gives the protein CASSAFQGNYGYTF.

The J gene is TRBJ2-6, the V gene TRBV7-2; D is unclear. Between the trimmed V and J ends, which lost 5 bases and 1 base, there was a span of 3 bases. The CDR3 loop spans 13 amino acids. The germline V gene encodes CDR1 SGHTA and CDR2 FQGNSA. The CDR3 nucleotides are TGTGCCAGCAGCCCGTCTGGGGCCAACGTCCTGACTTTC. This gives the protein CASSPSGANVLTF.

This chain joins TRBV28 and TRBJ1-3; D ambiguous. Trimming cost V 1 base and J 0 bases, with 4 bases left between them. This CDR3 spans 14 amino acids. Per germline, CDR1 MDHEN and CDR2 SYDVKM. DNA of the CDR3: TGTGCCAGCAGTTTATCAGTCTCTGGAAACACCATATATTTT. Its translation: CASSLSVSGNTIYF.

The rearrangement joins TRBV24-1 to TRBJ2-5; D is perhaps TRBD2 (5 bases). The CDR3 has 16 amino acids. From germline, CDR1 is KGHDR and CDR2 SFDVKD. Trimming shortened V by 1 base and J by 0 bases, and 11 bases separated the two germline ends. The CDR3 loop reads CATSDFAPGNQETQYF. The CDR3 bases are TGTGCCACCAGTGATTTTGCCCCGGGAAACCAAGAGACCCAGTACTTC.

The CDR3 coding sequence is TGTGCCAGCAGTGAACTATTAGGGGGTCAGCCCCAGCATTTT. This codes for CASSELLGGQPQHF. This chain connects TRBV2 to TRBJ1-5, with a weak D call TRBD1 (6 bases). V lost 2 bases and J lost 6, with 11 bases in between. CDR1 and CDR2 (germline): SNHLY, FYNNEI. This CDR3 has 14 residues.

The CDR3 DNA sequence: TGTGCCAGCAGCTTCGGGGGGGCCACCGGGGAGCTGTTTTTT. Encoded protein: CASSFGGATGELFF. This chain joins TRBV7-2 and TRBJ2-2, with 8 bases aligning to TRBD2. Per the germline V gene, CDR1 is SGHTA and CDR2 is FQGNSA. The CDR3 totals 14 residues. The V segment lost 3 bases and the J segment 4 bases; nucleotides outside the gene matches: 1.

The V gene is TRBV6-5, the J gene TRBJ1-6, with 9 bases aligning to TRBD1. CDR3 length: 15 amino acids. Germline assignment: CDR1 MNHEY and CDR2 SVGAGI. Trimming removed 6 bases from V and 13 bases from J; junction bases left unmatched: 13. CDR3 sequence: CASSPPGQGARPLHF. The CDR3, as DNA: TGTGCCAGCAGCCCCCCGGGACAGGGCGCCCGGCCCCTCCACTTT.

The V and J genes are TRBV23-1 and TRBJ2-7, with 8 positions matching TRBD1. TRBV23-1 qualifies as an ORF whose function is uncertain. V shed 3 bases, J shed 4 bases, and the junction held 11 bases outside the gene matches. The CDR3 extends over 16 amino acids. The CDR3 spells CASSQVAEQGVYEQYF. The CDR3 DNA follows: TGCGCCAGCAGTCAGGTCGCAGAACAGGGGGTTTACGAGCAGTACTTC.

As regards this clone: Other nucleotide sequences in the sample specify the same CDR3. The gene calls are TRBV6-5 and TRBJ1-5; 10 bases map to TRBD1. CDR1 MNHEY and CDR2 SVGAGI come from the germline V gene. This CDR3 contains 15 residues. V trimming: 6 bases; J trimming: 2 bases; junction bases outside the gene matches: 4. CDR3 sequence (DNA): TGTGCCAGCAGCTGGGACAGGGGAGGCAATCAGCCCCAGCATTTT. It translates to CASSWDRGGNQPQHF.

CDR3 loop: CASSSSSTEDTDTQYF. The CDR3 coding sequence is TGTGCCAGCAGTTCCTCGTCGACAGAAGACACAGATACGCAGTATTTT. This chain joins TRBV28 and TRBJ2-3; weak D call: TRBD1 (5 bases). The CDR3 extends over 16 amino acids. V gave up 4 bases and J gave up 2 bases, with 16 bases separating them. Germline CDR1 reads MDHEN; CDR2 reads SYDVKM.

CDR3 bases: TGTGCCAGCAGCGCAGAAGGGCTAGCGGGAGATTATGAGCAGTTCTTC. Its translation: CASSAEGLAGDYEQFF. The chain has TRBV9 and TRBJ2-1; TRBD2 matches 10 bases. CDR3 size: 16 residues. Germline CDR1 reads SGDLS; CDR2 reads YYNGEE. V lost 3 bases to trimming and J lost 8 bases; unmatched junction nucleotides: 11.

This chain connects TRBV9 to TRBJ1-4; tentatively, D is TRBD1 (5 bases). The CDR3 totals 14 residues. V lost 4 bases and J 4 bases, leaving 11 bases between the germline ends. The germline gives CDR1 SGDLS, CDR2 YYNGEE. CDR3 region: CASSLEGNNEKLFF. CDR3 nucleotides: TGTGCCAGCAGCCTGGAGGGGAATAATGAAAAACTGTTTTTT.

This chain uses TRBV18 with TRBJ2-5; D gene ambiguous. This CDR3 has 12 residues. The V gene lost 6 bases and the J gene lost 2 bases, with 7 bases spanning the gap. From germline, CDR1 is KGHSH and CDR2 LQKENI. The CDR3 region has the DNA TGTGCCAGCTCCCAACAGCAAGAGACCCAGTACTTC. Its protein product is CASSQQQETQYF.

This chain uses TRBV29-1 with TRBJ1-2; TRBD1 matches 10 bases. With V trimmed by 7 bases and J by 5 bases, 7 bases remained unmatched. The CDR3 runs 13 residues. The germline gives CDR1 SQVTM, CDR2 ANQGSEA. CDR3 in amino acids: CSALGTGDYGYTF. In DNA, the CDR3 is TGCAGCGCCCTCGGGACAGGGGATTATGGCTACACCTTC.

The chain uses TRBV4-1 and TRBJ1-1; D uncertain. Germline V lookup: CDR1 MGHRA, CDR2 YSYEKL. The CDR3 spans 13 residues. The V end was cut by 0 bases, the J end by 7 bases, with 9 bases between. The CDR3 is CASSQDGGGEAFF. In DNA, the CDR3 is TGCGCCAGCAGCCAAGATGGAGGCGGTGAAGCTTTCTTT.